This is a list of T cell receptor beta chains from one sample in a study of T-cell memory formation after mild COVID-19. Using its own MiXCR run on the 5' RACE reads, TCRdb lists one record per CDR3 protein. The sample comprises about 160,000 distinct CDR3 sequences, about a third of which are singletons, and approximately 12% rests with the top ten. Sequenced: PBMCs or a T cell subset sorted from them (not recorded which). These receptors were collected from an adult woman who had mild COVID-19 (a few samples of this study predate the infection). Cell type and time point are not known. The CDR3 runs from the conserved cysteine through the conserved F or W. D genes are given only for firm matches. The listing skips clone size in some rows; elsewhere it reads once, few, many or a size class.

D: TRBD2
J: TRBJ2-1
V: TRBV12-3/TRBV12-4
size: few
DNA: TGTGCCAGCAGCCCCTCTAGCGGGGGCGGTGGGGAGCAGTTCTTC
CDR3: CASSPSSGGGGEQFF

D: NA
J: TRBJ2-2
V: TRBV7-9
size: few
DNA: TGTGCCAGCAGCTTAGGACCGGCCGGGGAGCTGTTTTTT
CDR3: CASSLGPAGELFF

D: TRBD1
J: TRBJ1-2
V: TRBV7-9
size: few
DNA: TGTGCCAGCAGCCATCCACAGGGGGCAGGCTACACCTTC
CDR3: CASSHPQGAGYTF

D: NA
J: TRBJ2-5
V: TRBV21-1
size: few
DNA: TGTGCCAGCAGCAAACCTAGCGGTGATAGGGAGACCCAGTACTTC
CDR3: CASSKPSGDRETQYF

D: NA
J: TRBJ2-5
V: TRBV2
size: NA
DNA: TGTGCCAGCAGTGCCAGTGGGATATTCGTCCAAGAGACCCAGTACTTC
CDR3: CASSASGIFVQETQYF

D: NA
J: TRBJ2-1
V: TRBV20-1
size: NA
DNA: TGCAGTGCTGCCCGACAGGCCAGCTCCTACAATGAGCAGTTCTTC
CDR3: CSAARQASSYNEQFF

D: NA
J: TRBJ1-1
V: TRBV9
size: NA
DNA: TGTGCCAGCAGCGTAGAGTTGAACACTGAAGCTTTCTTT
CDR3: CASSVELNTEAFF

D: NA
J: TRBJ1-5
V: TRBV5-1
size: few
DNA: TGCGCCAGCAATCCGCCGTTCGAGGAAAATCAGCCCCAGCATTTT
CDR3: CASNPPFEENQPQHF

D: TRBD2
J: TRBJ2-1
V: TRBV7-3
size: NA
DNA: TGTGCCAGCAGCTCCACTAGCGACCCCTACAATGAGCAGTTCTTC
CDR3: CASSSTSDPYNEQFF

D: NA
J: TRBJ2-2
V: TRBV5-6
size: NA
DNA: TGTGCCAGCAGCAGCGACAGGTTCGACACCGGGGAGCTGTTTTTT
CDR3: CASSSDRFDTGELFF

D: TRBD1
J: TRBJ1-4
V: TRBV30
size: NA
DNA: TGTGCCTGGAGTGTATTATTGGGACAGGGGCTGTTTTTT
CDR3: CAWSVLLGQGLFF

D: TRBD1
J: TRBJ2-7
V: TRBV5-1
size: NA
DNA: TGCGCCAGCAGCTTGGCCGGACAGGGCCCGTACGAGCAGTACTTC
CDR3: CASSLAGQGPYEQYF

D: NA
J: TRBJ2-6
V: TRBV7-9
size: many
DNA: TGTGCCAGCAGCTTAGATGTCGGTCACTCTGGGGCCAACGTCCTGACTTTC
CDR3: CASSLDVGHSGANVLTF

D: TRBD2
J: TRBJ2-3
V: TRBV24-1
size: NA
DNA: TGTGCCACCAGTCGACTAGCGGGAGTGTCAGATACGCAGTATTTT
CDR3: CATSRLAGVSDTQYF

D: NA
J: TRBJ1-5
V: TRBV6-5
size: NA
DNA: TGTGCCAGCAGTTGGGGGGAGAATCAGCCCCAGCATTTT
CDR3: CASSWGENQPQHF

D: NA
J: TRBJ2-7
V: TRBV20-1
size: NA
DNA: TGCAGTGCTACGGGGCGGGGGCCGTACGAGCAGTACTTC
CDR3: CSATGRGPYEQYF